These 15 T cell receptor beta chains share one sample of origin, sequenced in a study of blood T cell dynamics during melanoma immunotherapy. Profiled with immunoSEQ multiplex PCR; TCRdb holds only in-frame clones, not every one. The sample has several thousand clones; approximately 86% are singletons. Sample time point: pre-treatment baseline. The sequences come from blood, collected from a patient treated with checkpoint blockade. All receptors come from a human donor with melanoma.

This clone was observed a single time. This chain connects TRBV6-5 to TRBJ2-1; D is perhaps TRBD2 (5 bases). Germline assignment: CDR1 MNHEY and CDR2 SVGAGI. V was shortened by 0 bases and J by 7 bases, with 16 bases between the two germline ends. The CDR3 has 16 amino acids. CDR3 region: CASSYSPGGWSNEQFF. In DNA form, the CDR3 reads TGTGCCAGCAGTTACTCGCCCGGAGGATGGTCGAATGAGCAGTTCTTC.

The rearrangement joins TRBV18 to TRBJ2-1, with TRBD2 identical over 10 bases. The CDR3 covers 15 residues. Per the germline V gene, CDR1 is KGHSH and CDR2 is LQKENI. Losses at the gene ends were 1 base for V and 3 bases for J; bases not matched to a gene: 0. CDR3 nucleotide sequence: TGTGCCAGCTCACCACGGACTAGCGGCTACAATGAGCAGTTCTTC. Encoded protein: CASSPRTSGYNEQFF.

The rearrangement uses TRBV6-5 and TRBJ1-1, with TRBD1 identical over 9 bases. V lost 0 bases to trimming and J lost 6 bases; unmatched junction nucleotides: 5. CDR1 and CDR2 (germline): MNHEY, SVGAGI. CDR3 length equals 15 residues. CDR3 protein: CASSYSFGTGSEAFF. CDR3 nucleotides: TGTGCCAGCAGTTACTCATTTGGGACAGGGTCTGAAGCTTTCTTT.

The chain links TRBV7-9 to TRBJ2-1; D is possibly TRBD1 (6 bases). Germline CDR1 SEHNR, CDR2 FQNEAQ (reference sequence). This CDR3 is built from 16 residues. Trimming removed 5 bases from V and 2 bases from J, with 16 bases in between. As DNA, the CDR3 is TGTGCCAGCAGCCCACTCGGGACACCCGCCTACAATGAGCAGTTCTTC. As protein: CASSPLGTPAYNEQFF. Variable domain in full (rest from reference TRBV7-9 and TRBJ2-1): DTGVSQNPRHKITKRGQNVTFRCDPISEHNRLYWYRQTLGQGPEFLTYFQNEAQLEKSRLLSDRFSAERPKGSFSTLEIQRTEQGDSAMYLCASSPLGTPAYNEQFFGPGTRLTVL.

This rearrangement joins TRBV7-2 to TRBJ1-5; tentative D call: TRBD1 (6 bases). The length of the CDR3 is 15 residues. Germline V gene sequence: CDR1 SGHTA, CDR2 FQGNSA. V shed 0 bases and J shed 4 bases, with 10 bases lying between them. The CDR3 sequence: CASSLAQGMNQPQHF. The CDR3 DNA reads TGTGCCAGCAGCTTAGCGCAGGGGATGAATCAGCCCCAGCATTTT.

The rearrangement links TRBV10-2 to TRBJ1-1; D possibly corresponds to TRBD1 (5 bases). Per the germline V gene, CDR1 is WSHSY and CDR2 is SAAADI. CDR3 length: 16 residues. V shed 8 bases and J shed 1 base, with 20 bases lying between them. CDR3 sequence (DNA): TGCGCCAGCGGGGAGGGGTCAGGGTCTCGGAACACTGAAGCTTTCTTT. Protein: CASGEGSGSRNTEAFF.

This clone is a singleton in its sample. The chain carries TRBV7-3 and TRBJ2-2; D call uncertain. The germline V gene has CDR1 SGHTA and CDR2 FQGTGA. This CDR3 region has 13 residues. V was clipped by 1 base and J by 5 bases, with 5 bases between them. The CDR3 here is CASSLIITGELFF. CDR3 DNA: TGTGCCAGCAGCTTAATTATAACCGGGGAGCTGTTTTTT.

The chain carries TRBV19 and TRBJ2-3; D is undetermined. CDR1 is LNHDA, CDR2 SQIVND, per germline (reference sequence). The CDR3 loop spans 14 amino acids. Deletions cut 1 base from V and 2 bases from J, with 7 bases between. In DNA form, the CDR3 reads TGTGCCAGTAGTATAGGCCTGGCCACAGATACGCAGTATTTT. Protein: CASSIGLATDTQYF.

The rearrangement links TRBV30 to TRBJ1-2, with D hard to call. This CDR3 is built from 12 residues. Trimming cost V 4 bases and J 3 bases, with 9 bases left between them. Per the germline V gene, CDR1 is GTSNPN and CDR2 is SVGIG (reference sequence). The chain's CDR3 is CAWKSWDYGYTF. Here the CDR3 DNA reads TGTGCCTGGAAGAGCTGGGACTATGGCTACACCTTC. Complete variable domain (other parts from reference TRBV30 and TRBJ1-2): SQTIHQWPATLVQPVGSPLSLECTVEGTSNPNLYWYRQAAGRGLQLLFYSVGIGQISSEVPQNLSASRPQDRQFILSSKKLLLSDSGFYLCAWKSWDYGYTFGSGTRLTVV.

This clone was seen once. The J gene is TRBJ2-3, the V gene TRBV5-6; 7 positions agree with TRBD1. Germline V gene lookup returns CDR1 SGHDT and CDR2 YYEEEE. This CDR3 contains 13 residues. J was trimmed by 5 bases and V by 2 bases; bases with no gene match: 2. CDR3 DNA sequence: TGTGCCAGCAGCTTAAACAGGGGAGATACGCAGTATTTT. Translating it yields CASSLNRGDTQYF.

J is TRBJ1-4 and V is TRBV7-8; 8 bases are a match to TRBD1. CDR1 is SGHVS and CDR2 is FQNEAQ in the germline V gene. This CDR3 has 16 residues. After removal of 3 bases from V and 8 bases from J, the junction contained 11 bases not matched to a gene. CDR3 sequence: CASSFRTGLRREKLFF. The CDR3 region has the DNA TGTGCCAGCAGCTTTAGGACAGGGCTCCGGAGGGAAAAACTGTTTTTT.

The chain links TRBV2 to TRBJ2-1; 10 bases agree with TRBD2. J was trimmed by 8 bases and V by 7 bases; bases with no gene match: 11. Germline lookup yields CDR1 SNHLY and CDR2 FYNNEI. This CDR3 spans 15 amino acids. CDR3 residues: CASTPLAGAPHEQFF. The CDR3 nucleotides read TGTGCCAGCACCCCCCTAGCGGGAGCCCCCCATGAGCAGTTCTTC.

The chain recombines TRBV5-6 with TRBJ2-3; 13 positions match TRBD2. This CDR3 is 16 amino acids long. Germline lookup yields CDR1 SGHDT and CDR2 YYEEEE. V was clipped by 1 base and J by 5 bases; unmatched bases: 4. The CDR3 protein is CASSLMGLAGLDTQYF. The CDR3 nucleotides read TGTGCCAGCAGCTTGATGGGACTAGCGGGACTAGATACGCAGTATTTT.

This clone occurred a few times. The chain carries TRBV7-2 and TRBJ1-6; 7 bases are shared with TRBD1. Trimming at V came to 5 bases and at J to 6 bases, leaving 4 bases not matched to a gene. The CDR3 length is 14 residues. Germline CDR1 reads SGHTA; CDR2 reads FQGNSA. The CDR3 DNA reads TGTGCCAGCAGCATGGGACAGATTAATTCACCCCTCCACTTT. Translated: CASSMGQINSPLHF.

V usage is TRBV11-3 and J usage is TRBJ1-4; no definite D call. V lost 3 bases and J 8 bases, leaving 4 bases between the germline ends. Germline lookup yields CDR1 SGHNT and CDR2 YENEEA. The CDR3 is made up of 11 amino acids. The CDR3 bases are TGTGCCAGCAGCTTCGGGGAAAAACTGTTTTTT. Protein product: CASSFGEKLFF.